This T cell receptor (beta chain) originates from a study of cytomegalovirus exposure and HLA in healthy donors. The CDR3 loop spans 16 amino acids. The junction had 9 bases not matched to a gene; V was cut back by 3 bases and J by 2 bases. Germline V lookup: CDR1 MGHRA, CDR2 YSYEKL. Study conclusions and caveats: For cytomegalovirus status, the classifier reportedly gave diagnoses with high specificity and sensitivity. After further analysis at a later stage, around 17,000 TCR beta sequences were associated with HLA alleles at 0.05 false discovery rate.

PCR used 60 Vbeta primers and 13 Jbeta primers. Clones were sequenced by immunoSEQ multiplex PCR, and TCRdb holds only the in-frame ones, with some missing. In all, the sample yields fewer than 85,000 clones. A remark on this clone: The antigen is unknown.

This TCR came from a female donor in good health and CMV-seropositive. The chain carries TRBV4-1 and TRBJ1-2, with 7 bases lining up with TRBD1. The sample taken for sequencing was PBMCs. This CDR3 is CASSHRLTGTNYGYTF. The CDR3 DNA follows: TGCGCCAGCAGCCACCGCTTGACAGGGACAAACTATGGCTACACCTTC.